Sequencing of this TCR beta chain was carried out in a study of blood T cell repertoires in COVID-19. Study background: COVID-19 samples, acute and convalescent, were from the United States, Italy and Spain. PBMCs, B-cell-depleted T cells, or T cells were the source of the cDNA or gDNA that made up the material.

Using immunoSEQ multiplex PCR, the repertoire was profiled, and TCRdb retains in-frame clones only, with some absent. The table shows about 220,000 clones, with 82% occurring only once. Enrolment of Seattle patients took place during active infection, and they were followed longitudinally. The length of the CDR3 is 15 residues. CDR1 LNHDA and CDR2 SQIVND come from the germline V gene (reference sequence). V was pared by 3 bases and J by 0 bases, with 9 bases between. This TCR was recovered from a woman aged 70-85 years with COVID-19, enrolled during active disease. The specimen sequenced was peripheral blood. V gene TRBV19 combines with J gene TRBJ1-5; D gene ambiguous. In DNA form, the CDR3 reads TGTGCCAGTAGTATTTCGGGGATTAGCAATCAGCCCCAGCATTTT. Translating it yields CASSISGISNQPQHF. Complete variable domain (other parts from reference TRBV19 and TRBJ1-5): DGGITQSPKYLFRKEGQNVTLSCEQNLNHDAMYWYRQDPGQGLRLIYYSQIVNDFQKGDIAEGYSVSREKKESFPLTVTSAQKNPTAFYLCASSISGISNQPQHFGDGTRLSIL.